This TCR beta chain originates from a study of T-cell reconstitution after alpha-beta-depleted transplantation in children. Study-level findings and limits: As was reported, about two months after transplant, alpha-beta T cells came from several hundred expanded graft clones. T-cell numbers and diversity, one year after transplant, stemmed largely from T cells that were newly produced.

Unmatched junction bases numbered 5, after V lost 5 bases and J lost 2 bases. The CDR3 is made up of 14 amino acids. Germline CDR1 SGHRS, CDR2 YFSETQ. Molecular barcoding with unique molecular identifiers was used for the TCRbeta library. TCRdb processed the PCR reads anew with MiXCR; each CDR3 protein has one entry. The data hold fewer than 550,000 distinct CDR3 sequences, with about 16% observed a single time. This clonotype was found once. Its matching antigen is unknown. The chain carries TRBV5-1 and TRBJ2-5; 8 bases fit TRBD1. This TCR came from a boy younger than two who had a stem cell transplant for Wiskott-Aldrich syndrome, so the T cells may come from the graft donor. The sample here was PBMCs, mostly from graft donor cells, taken 360 days after TCRalphabeta/CD19-depleted stem cell transplant. The CDR3 sequence is CASRRQGRQETQYF. In nucleotides, the CDR3 is TGCGCCAGCAGACGACAGGGGAGGCAAGAGACCCAGTACTTC.